This T cell receptor beta chain was sequenced in a study of CD8+ T cells in alopecia areata. Extraction and reverse transcription of RNA yielded cDNA as the sequencing template. TCRdb's copy holds only in-frame clones and misses some; the assay was immunoSEQ multiplex PCR. The sample has about 180,000 clones; 50% to 75% are singletons. The sequencing here drew on CD4+ T cells sorted from blood, taken at week 0. The sequence was obtained from a human donor with alopecia areata.

The CDR3: CASSQGQGRETQYF. CDR3 nucleotides: TGTGCCAGCAGCCAGGGGCAGGGGAGAGAGACCCAGTACTTC. V usage is TRBV7-9 and J usage is TRBJ2-5, with TRBD1 as a possible D gene (6 bases). This CDR3 spans 14 amino acids. Germline assignment: CDR1 SEHNR and CDR2 FQNEAQ (reference sequence). The ends were cut back, 5 bases at V and 4 bases at J, with 14 bases in the middle.